One and the same sample provided the 5 T cell receptor beta chains below, sequenced in a study of synovial regulatory T cells in juvenile arthritis. General study results and limits: Inflammation-associated Treg cells in blood had less TCR diversity than the remaining blood Treg cells.

Data came from immunoSEQ multiplex PCR; TCRdb stores just in-frame clones and leaves some out. In all, the sample yields roughly 800 clones. No antigen is known for these receptors. Sequenced input: Treg cells from blood. Subset noted: HLA-DR+ inflammation-associated blood Treg cells. The source is a donor younger than 30 with juvenile idiopathic arthritis.

The chain couples TRBV28 to TRBJ2-1; TCRdb's D call, TRBD1, is unchecked because there is no DNA. CDR1 is MDHEN and CDR2 is SYDVKM in the germline V gene. This CDR3 comprises 16 residues. The nucleotide record is missing. CDR3 region: CASSPQTGGLFNEQFF.

V usage is TRBV11-2 and J usage is TRBJ2-7. Germline CDR1 reads SGHAT; CDR2 reads FQNNGV. The CDR3 is 14 amino acids. The DNA is not on file. The CDR3 loop is CASSVGPKSYEQYF.

J is TRBJ1-2 and V is TRBV9. This CDR3 region has 13 residues. The DNA sequence is not available. The germline V gene encodes CDR1 SGDLS and CDR2 YYNGEE. This CDR3 is CASSGRQYYGYTF.

This clone is large by frequency. V and J are TRBV7-3 and TRBJ1-1; lacking DNA, the TRBD1 call made by TCRdb goes unchecked. The CDR3 is 13 residues long. Only the protein is on record. Germline CDR1 is SGHTA and CDR2 is FQGTGA. CDR3 in amino acids: CASSSIRDSEAFF.

This clone is medium-sized (0.01 to 0.1%) by frequency. The rearrangement uses TRBV5-1 and TRBJ2-5; TCRdb indicates TRBD2, and absent DNA this call remains unverified. The CDR3 has 17 residues. Only the protein is on record. CDR1 is SGHRS, CDR2 YFSETQ, per germline. The chain's CDR3 is CASSLGLTSGSMETQYF.